This is a list of T cell receptor beta chains from one sample in a study of blood T cell repertoires in COVID-19. Using immunoSEQ multiplex PCR, the repertoire was profiled, and TCRdb retains in-frame clones only, with some absent. The sample contains 200,000 to 300,000 clones, roughly 86% of which appear only once. Material: peripheral blood. The receptors come from a man between 40 and 49 years old who had recovered from COVID-19. CDR3s include the opening cysteine and the closing phenylalanine or tryptophan. The D gene is left open where the match is weak. A row's size may be missing; if present it is once, few, many or a size class.

J gene | V gene | clone size | D gene | CDR3 protein | CDR3 DNA
TRBJ2-1 | TRBV30 | - | TRBD2 | CAWSVPWEGGANEQFF | TGTGCCTGGAGTGTACCCTGGGAGGGAGGGGCGAATGAGCAGTTCTTC
TRBJ2-1 | TRBV9 | once | TRBD2 | CASSVASGGNYNEQFF | TGTGCCAGCAGCGTAGCTAGCGGGGGGAACTACAATGAGCAGTTCTTC
TRBJ2-2 | TRBV4-1 | few | - | CASSPPRDTGELFF | TGCGCCAGCAGCCCGCCGCGGGACACCGGGGAGCTGTTTTTT
TRBJ2-5 | TRBV2 | - | TRBD2 | CASSDKWGRGTQYF | TGTGCCAGCAGTGATAAATGGGGGAGGGGGACCCAGTACTTC
TRBJ1-5 | TRBV6-2/TRBV6-3 | - | - | CASSPPRGRAGIPQHF | TGTGCCAGCAGCCCCCCGCGTGGGAGGGCCGGGATCCCCCAGCATTTT
TRBJ1-4 | TRBV12-3/TRBV12-4 | once | TRBD1 | CASRTGASEKLFF | TGTGCCAGCAGGACAGGGGCTAGTGAAAAACTGTTTTTT
TRBJ1-2 | TRBV5-1 | - | - | CASSLVDPGGYTF | TGCGCCAGCAGCTTGGTAGACCCGGGAGGCTACACCTTC
TRBJ1-2 | TRBV6-5 | - | - | CASRNGGAYGYTF | TGTGCCAGCAGGAACGGGGGGGCCTATGGCTACACCTTC
TRBJ2-5 | TRBV11-2 | - | TRBD2 | CASSLGSTGRGTQYF | TGTGCCAGCAGCTTAGGTTCAACGGGGAGGGGGACCCAGTACTTC
TRBJ1-2 | TRBV9 | - | TRBD1 | CASTFDRANYGYTF | TGTGCCAGCACCTTTGACAGGGCCAACTATGGCTACACCTTC
TRBJ2-5 | TRBV5-1 | - | - | CASSLEASQETQYF | TGCGCCAGCAGCTTGGAGGCTAGCCAAGAGACCCAGTACTTC
TRBJ2-1 | TRBV19 | - | TRBD2 | CASSIDPAGVAKKFF | TGTGCCAGTAGTATAGATCCAGCGGGAGTAGCGAAAAAGTTCTTC
TRBJ2-5 | TRBV6-2/TRBV6-3 | - | - | CASSTSFVPRVGETQYF | TGTGCCAGCAGTACTAGTTTCGTCCCCCGGGTCGGAGAGACCCAGTACTTC
TRBJ1-1 | TRBV18 | - | TRBD1 | CASSPKTGAAEAFF | TGTGCCAGCTCACCGAAGACAGGGGCGGCTGAAGCTTTCTTT
TRBJ2-3 | TRBV4-1 | - | - | CASSQVGVGPDTQYF | TGCGCCAGCAGCCAAGTGGGAGTCGGACCAGATACGCAGTATTTT
TRBJ2-7 | TRBV7-2 | - | TRBD2 | CASSLAPSGGAYEQYF | TGTGCCAGCAGCTTAGCGCCTAGCGGAGGGGCCTACGAGCAGTACTTC
TRBJ1-5 | TRBV19 | few | TRBD1 | CASSLWTGRDQPQHF | TGTGCCAGTAGTTTATGGACAGGGCGGGATCAGCCCCAGCATTTT
TRBJ2-7 | TRBV29-1 | - | - | CSVGSGQLGSYEQYF | TGCAGCGTTGGGTCAGGACAGCTGGGCTCCTACGAGCAGTACTTC
TRBJ1-1 | TRBV9 | - | - | CASSVGMGEGRSDFSKFMNTEAFF | TGTGCCAGCAGCGTAGGCATGGGTGAGGGAAGGTCGGATTTTTCGAAGTTTATGAACACTGAAGCTTTCTTT
TRBJ2-1 | TRBV15 | - | TRBD2 | CATSRVGLAGGPLYNEQFF | TGTGCCACCAGCAGAGTGGGACTAGCGGGGGGGCCCTTATACAATGAGCAGTTCTTC